One sample yielded the 16 T cell receptor beta chains listed below, sequenced in a study of T cells in localized non-small cell lung cancer. The protocol was immunoSEQ multiplex PCR, while the TCRdb copy is restricted to in-frame clones and leaves out a portion. The sample carries 25,000 to 35,000 clones, roughly 75% recorded once. The sequenced sample was peripheral blood, obtained before any cancer treatment. These receptors were collected from a male donor older than 55 with stage III squamous cell lung carcinoma.

This chain connects TRBV7-9 to TRBJ2-5; 8 nucleotides match TRBD1. The CDR3 runs to 13 residues. The ends lost 4 bases at V and 5 bases at J; junction bases unmatched: 3. CDR1 SEHNR and CDR2 FQNEAQ come from the germline V gene (reference sequence). CDR3 in DNA: TGTGCCAGCAGCTCCAGGGGGCCGGAGACCCAGTACTTC. Its translation is CASSSRGPETQYF.

The rearrangement joins TRBV11-2 to TRBJ1-3; D gene unclear. The CDR3 length is 14 residues. The V end lost 3 bases, the J end lost 2 bases, and 8 bases lay between the germline ends. Per the germline V gene, CDR1 is SGHAT and CDR2 is FQNNGV. CDR3 sequence reads: CASSFPTAGNTIYF. DNA of the CDR3: TGTGCCAGCAGCTTCCCCACAGCTGGAAACACCATATATTTT. Using reference TRBV11-2 and TRBJ1-3 for the parts outside the CDR3, the full variable domain is EAGVAQSPRYKIIEKRQSVAFWCNPISGHATLYWYQQILGQGPKLLIQFQNNGVVDDSQLPKDRFSAERLKGVDSTLKIQPAKLEDSAVYLCASSFPTAGNTIYFGEGSWLTVV.

The rearrangement uses TRBV9 and TRBJ2-2; D may be TRBD1 or TRBD2 (6 bases each). Germline lookup yields CDR1 SGDLS and CDR2 YYNGEE. This CDR3 is 17 amino acids long. Deletions cut 3 bases from V and 6 bases from J, with 21 bases between. The CDR3 spells CASSGLKGGYGSGELFF. CDR3 coding DNA: TGTGCCAGCAGCGGTCTTAAAGGGGGGTATGGTTCCGGGGAGCTGTTTTTT.

V is TRBV19 and J is TRBJ2-1; no clear D. CDR3 length equals 13 residues. Germline V gene sequence: CDR1 LNHDA, CDR2 SQIVND (reference sequence). Trimming took 2 bases from V and 7 from J, leaving 9 bases between them. The CDR3 DNA reads TGTGCCAGTAGTATACCCCTTTGGAATGAGCAGTTCTTC. Its translation: CASSIPLWNEQFF.

For the CDR3, the DNA is TGTGCCAGTAGGCTAGCGGGCCCGAGCTCCTACAATGAGCAGTTCTTC. Amino acids: CASRLAGPSSYNEQFF. The chain joins TRBV19 to TRBJ2-1, with 8 nucleotides matching TRBD2. Germline lookup yields CDR1 LNHDA and CDR2 SQIVND (reference sequence). V dropped 6 bases and J dropped 0; count of bases not matched to a gene: 7. This CDR3 contains 16 residues. Based on the CDR3 plus reference TRBV19 and TRBJ2-1, the full variable domain is DGGITQSPKYLFRKEGQNVTLSCEQNLNHDAMYWYRQDPGQGLRLIYYSQIVNDFQKGDIAEGYSVSREKKESFPLTVTSAQKNPTAFYLCASRLAGPSSYNEQFFGPGTRLTVL.

V gene TRBV7-9 combines with J gene TRBJ2-5, with D perhaps being TRBD1 or TRBD2 (5 bases each). The germline V gene encodes CDR1 SEHNR and CDR2 FQNEAQ (reference sequence). V lost 8 bases, J lost 1 base, and 14 bases lay in between. The CDR3 consists of 14 residues. The CDR3 sequence is CASQRVDSQETQYF. CDR3 bases: TGTGCCAGCCAGAGGGTAGACAGCCAAGAGACCCAGTACTTC.

This rearrangement joins TRBV7-3 to TRBJ1-2; 9 bases map to TRBD1. Germline lookup yields CDR1 SGHTA and CDR2 FQGTGA. Losses at the gene ends were 5 bases for V and 0 bases for J; bases not matched to a gene: 4. The CDR3 extends over 15 amino acids. CDR3 region: CASSQTGGPNYGYTF. The CDR3 nucleotides read TGTGCCAGCAGCCAAACAGGGGGCCCTAACTATGGCTACACCTTC.

The chain carries TRBV27 and TRBJ1-4; no reliable D call. V lost 5 bases and J 3 bases, leaving 13 bases between the germline ends. In germline, CDR1 is MNHEY, CDR2 SMNVEV (reference sequence). This CDR3 is built from 15 residues. CDR3 DNA sequence: TGTGCCAGCAGTGCGCGACCGAGGCCTAATGAAAAACTGTTTTTT. Amino acids: CASSARPRPNEKLFF.

The rearrangement links TRBV19 to TRBJ2-1; D is perhaps TRBD2 (6 bases). Trimming pared 4 bases from V and 13 bases from J, leaving 26 bases between. The CDR3 has 16 amino acids. Germline V CDR1 and CDR2: LNHDA, SQIVND (reference sequence). The CDR3 spells CASSTPHYGGSYTQFF. In DNA form, the CDR3 reads TGTGCCAGTAGTACCCCCCATTATGGAGGGAGTTACACCCAGTTCTTC.

This sequence joins TRBV5-4 and TRBJ1-3; no clear D gene. The germline gives CDR1 SGHNT, CDR2 YYREEE (reference sequence). The CDR3 is 16 residues long. The V end lost 0 bases, the J end lost 0 bases, and 10 bases lay between the germline ends. Here the CDR3 reads CASSLGHPSSGNTIYF. For the CDR3, the DNA is TGTGCCAGCAGCTTGGGGCATCCCAGCTCTGGAAACACCATATATTTT.

This rearrangement joins TRBV7-8 to TRBJ1-1; TRBD1 matches at 7 bases. V trimming: 5 bases; J trimming: 0 bases; junction bases outside the gene matches: 9. The CDR3 length is 16 residues. The germline V gene has CDR1 SGHVS and CDR2 FQNEAQ. Here the CDR3 DNA reads TGTGCCAGCAGCAAAGACAGGGCTTTTATGAACACTGAAGCTTTCTTT. Its translation is CASSKDRAFMNTEAFF.

The chain employs TRBV6-5 and TRBJ2-3; no clear D. Looked up from germline, CDR1 is MNHEY and CDR2 is SVGAGI. V was cut by 0 bases and J by 2 bases, with 9 bases left in between. CDR3 length: 15 amino acids. The CDR3 is CASSYSAQATDTQYF. The CDR3 coding sequence is TGTGCCAGCAGTTACTCAGCCCAAGCCACAGATACGCAGTATTTT.

The chain combines TRBV11-2 with TRBJ1-1; possible D gene TRBD1, 5 bases. The CDR3 runs 11 residues. V lost 4 bases and J 6 bases, leaving 6 bases between the germline ends. Germline V CDR1 and CDR2: SGHAT, FQNNGV. CDR3 DNA: TGTGCCAGCAGCTCGGGACCTGAAGCTTTCTTT. This gives the protein CASSSGPEAFF.

The V and J genes are TRBV4-3 and TRBJ1-1, with D possibly matching TRBD1 (5 bases). The V gene lost 3 bases and the J gene lost 4 bases, with 9 bases spanning the gap. The V gene's germline CDR1 is LGHNA and CDR2 YSLEER. The CDR3 loop spans 13 amino acids. In DNA, the CDR3 is TGCGCCAGCAGCCAGGGGGACCCCACTGAAGCTTTCTTT. This translates into CASSQGDPTEAFF.

The chain's CDR3 is CASSQETAGSSYEQYF. In DNA, the CDR3 is TGCGCCAGCAGCCAAGAAACGGCGGGTAGCTCCTACGAGCAGTACTTC. This chain links TRBV4-3 with TRBJ2-7; D is possibly TRBD2 (5 bases). Trimming pared 0 bases from V and 0 bases from J, leaving 12 bases between. Germline V lookup: CDR1 LGHNA, CDR2 YSLEER. The CDR3 loop spans 16 amino acids.

The rearrangement uses TRBV19 and TRBJ1-4; 9 positions agree with TRBD1. The germline gives CDR1 LNHDA, CDR2 SQIVND (reference sequence). V was pared by 6 bases and J by 4 bases, with 3 bases of the junction left unmatched. CDR3 length: 14 residues. CDR3 protein: CASRQGAVNEKLFF. DNA for the CDR3: TGTGCCAGTAGACAGGGGGCCGTTAATGAAAAACTGTTTTTT.